This TCR beta chain was sequenced in a study of response to subunit inactivated influenza vaccine. Notes on the study in general: Every seasonal influenza vaccination brings in few new T cells, the authors suggested.

On this clonotype: Its antigen is unknown.

The V end was cut by 8 bases, the J end by 1 base, with 4 bases between. This CDR3 is built from 11 residues. One entry per CDR3 protein, called by TCRdb with MiXCR from the RT-PCR reads. Counted here are 550,000 to 800,000 distinct CDR3 sequences, less than 20% occurring once; the ten biggest clones make up about 9.9%. The sequencing used PBMCs from blood, collected approximately 13 days after vaccination. This receptor was taken from a man in his fifties who received an inactivated influenza vaccine. This sequence joins TRBV12-3 or TRBV12-4 and TRBJ2-3; D is uncertain. CDR3 sequence reads: CASAGTDTQYF. The DNA of the CDR3 is TGTGCCAGCGCCGGCACAGATACGCAGTATTTT.